This T cell receptor beta chain was documented in a study of blood T cell repertoires in COVID-19. Original methodology: Researchers report that nucleated cell counts were estimated from reference gene primer amplification. Sequenced by immunoSEQ multiplex PCR; TCRdb stores in-frame clones only, minus some. The DNA gave D and trimming, while V, J and clone size come from that table. This sample has some 250,000 clones, with roughly nine tenths found just once. The CDR3 covers 15 residues. Germline-derived CDR1 and CDR2 are MNHNS and SASEGT. With 1 base clipped from V and 1 base from J, the junction kept 4 bases outside the gene matches. In assigning cohorts, the study relied on participant-reported clinical history. This clone was observed a handful of times.

Input material: PBMCs or T cells enriched from blood (not recorded which). The chain links TRBV6-1 to TRBJ2-7, with 7 bases aligning to TRBD1. The receptor comes from a woman younger than 45 with acute COVID-19. This CDR3 reads CASSEEETGSYEQYF. CDR3 nucleotides: TGTGCCAGCAGTGAAGAGGAGACAGGGTCCTACGAGCAGTACTTC.